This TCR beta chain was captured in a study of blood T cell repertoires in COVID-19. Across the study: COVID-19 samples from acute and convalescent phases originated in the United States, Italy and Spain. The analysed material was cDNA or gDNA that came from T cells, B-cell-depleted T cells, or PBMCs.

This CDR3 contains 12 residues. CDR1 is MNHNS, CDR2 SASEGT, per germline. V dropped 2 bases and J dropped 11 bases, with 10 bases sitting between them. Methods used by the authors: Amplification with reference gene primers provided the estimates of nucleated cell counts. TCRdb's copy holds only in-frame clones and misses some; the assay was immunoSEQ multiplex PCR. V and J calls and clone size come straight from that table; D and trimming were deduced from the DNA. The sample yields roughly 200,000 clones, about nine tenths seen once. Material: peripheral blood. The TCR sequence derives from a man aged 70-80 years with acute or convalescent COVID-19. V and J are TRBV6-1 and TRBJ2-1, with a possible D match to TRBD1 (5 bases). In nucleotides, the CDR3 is TGTGCCAGCAGTGAACTCACGGACAAGCAGTTCTTC. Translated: CASSELTDKQFF.